One sample yielded the 23 T cell receptor beta chains listed below, sequenced in a study of T cell responses to AZD1222 COVID-19 vaccine. Data came from immunoSEQ multiplex PCR; TCRdb stores just in-frame clones and leaves some out. This repertoire shows approximately 140,000 clones, around 90% found once; its top ten account for 2.5% to 3.5%. The sequenced sample was peripheral blood, obtained 28 days after the second AZD1222 dose. These receptor sequences come from an adult who received the AZD1222 COVID-19 vaccine.

This clone was seen just once. The DNA of the CDR3 is TGTGCCAGCAGCTTACATCGGGCGGGAGAGAGCAATGAGCAGTTCTTC. As protein: CASSLHRAGESNEQFF. The J gene is TRBJ2-1, the V gene TRBV7-2, with 7 bases matching TRBD2. Germline-derived CDR1 and CDR2 are SGHTA and FQGNSA. J was trimmed by 6 bases and V by 2 bases; bases with no gene match: 10. CDR3 size: 16 residues.

The chain joins TRBV5-1 to TRBJ2-1, with D perhaps TRBD2 (6 bases). Trimming shortened V by 0 bases and J by 0 bases, and 10 bases separated the two germline ends. Germline lookup yields CDR1 SGHRS and CDR2 YFSETQ. There are 16 residues in the CDR3. CDR3 sequence: CASSLGAGASYNEQFF. The DNA for the CDR3 is TGCGCCAGCAGCTTGGGAGCGGGTGCCTCCTACAATGAGCAGTTCTTC.

This CDR3 is CASSFMGDGEAFF. In DNA, the CDR3 is TGTGCCAGCAGTTTCATGGGGGACGGTGAAGCTTTCTTT. The chain couples TRBV12-3 or TRBV12-4 to TRBJ1-1; tentative D call: TRBD1 (5 bases). V was shortened by 3 bases and J by 7 bases, with 12 bases between the two germline ends. CDR3 size: 13 residues.

The chain joins TRBV11-3 to TRBJ2-7; D is perhaps TRBD1 (5 bases). Germline CDR1 is SGHNT and CDR2 is YENEEA. The CDR3 is 14 residues long. Trimming took 4 bases from V and 2 from J, leaving 12 bases between them. The chain's CDR3 is CASSYDRTAYEQYF. CDR3 coding DNA: TGTGCCAGCAGCTATGACAGAACCGCCTACGAGCAGTACTTC. The variable domain in full, completed from reference TRBV11-3 and TRBJ2-7, reads EAGVVQSPRYKIIEKKQPVAFWCNPISGHNTLYWYLQNLGQGPELLIRYENEEAVDDSQLPKDRFSAERLKGVDSTLKIQPAELGDSAVYLCASSYDRTAYEQYFGPGTRLTVT.

This sequence joins TRBV7-6 and TRBJ2-7; no clear D. The CDR3 has 15 residues. Germline-derived CDR1 and CDR2 are SGHVS and FNYEAQ. V was trimmed by 5 bases and J by 3 bases, leaving 17 bases between them. CDR3 sequence reads: CASSQADGSFYEQYF. The CDR3 region has the DNA TGTGCCAGCAGCCAGGCGGACGGCTCCTTCTACGAGCAGTACTTC. Full variable domain (outside the CDR3, taken from reference TRBV7-6 and TRBJ2-7): GAGVSQSPRYKVTKRGQDVALRCDPISGHVSLYWYRQALGQGPEFLTYFNYEAQQDKSGLPNDRFSAERPEGSISTLTIQRTEQRDSAMYRCASSQADGSFYEQYFGPGTRLTVT.

The rearrangement uses TRBV14 and TRBJ1-6; TRBD1 agrees at 8 bases. Germline V lookup: CDR1 SGHDN, CDR2 FVKESK. Trimming cost V 1 base and J 0 bases; bases outside gene matches: 5. There are 18 residues in the CDR3. In DNA, the CDR3 is TGTGCCAGCAGCCAAGCCGTAACAGGGGGCTCCTATAATTCACCCCTCCACTTT. Its protein is CASSQAVTGGSYNSPLHF.

V is TRBV12-5 and J is TRBJ2-1; D is unresolved. V gave up 3 bases and J gave up 0 bases, with 6 bases separating them. CDR1 and CDR2 from the germline V gene are LGHNT and FRNRAP. The CDR3 consists of 14 residues. The CDR3 sequence: CASGFDSSYNEQFF. CDR3 nucleotide sequence: TGTGCTAGTGGTTTTGATAGCTCCTACAATGAGCAGTTCTTC.

The chain joins TRBV19 to TRBJ2-2, with 7 bases that match TRBD2. V was pared by 7 bases and J by 0 bases, with 8 bases of the junction left unmatched. Germline CDR1 and CDR2: LNHDA and SQIVND (reference sequence). This CDR3 contains 16 residues. The CDR3 is CASNVRAGTNTGELFF. The CDR3 nucleotides are TGTGCCAGTAACGTTCGAGCGGGAACGAACACCGGGGAGCTGTTTTTT.

The chain couples TRBV28 to TRBJ2-7, with 9 bases aligning to TRBD2. Germline lookup yields CDR1 MDHEN and CDR2 SYDVKM. V was pared by 5 bases and J by 0 bases, with 11 bases of the junction left unmatched. The CDR3 is 17 amino acids. As DNA, the CDR3 is TGTGCCAGCAGTCTACTGGAACTAGCGGGCTACTCCTACGAGCAGTACTTC. It encodes CASSLLELAGYSYEQYF.

This rearrangement joins TRBV5-1 to TRBJ1-2, with 9 nucleotides matching TRBD1. The CDR3 runs 17 residues. Germline V lookup: CDR1 SGHRS, CDR2 YFSETQ. With V trimmed by 4 bases and J by 1 base, 11 bases remained unmatched. This chain's CDR3 is CASSRGTGPENNYGYTF. CDR3 DNA: TGCGCCAGCAGCCGAGGGACAGGGCCCGAAAATAACTATGGCTACACCTTC.

The chain recombines TRBV24-1 with TRBJ2-1; TRBD1 matches at 9 bases. There are 15 residues in the CDR3. Germline values: CDR1 KGHDR, CDR2 SFDVKD. The trim removed 7 bases at V and 5 bases at J, leaving 8 bases unmatched. DNA for the CDR3: TGTGCCACCAGCCCCGGGACAGGGACGGACAATGAGCAGTTCTTC. Its translation is CATSPGTGTDNEQFF.

The J gene is TRBJ1-1, the V gene TRBV27; D remains ambiguous. Trimming shortened V by 2 bases and J by 3 bases, and 10 bases separated the two germline ends. Per germline, CDR1 MNHEY and CDR2 SMNVEV (reference sequence). The CDR3 extends over 14 amino acids. This chain's CDR3 is CASSLGGADTEAFF. For the CDR3, the DNA is TGTGCCAGCAGTTTAGGCGGAGCTGACACTGAAGCTTTCTTT.

The rearrangement joins TRBV6-5 to TRBJ2-7; 9 bases match TRBD2. Looked up from germline, CDR1 is MNHEY and CDR2 is SVGAGI. This CDR3 has 15 amino acids. J was trimmed by 3 bases and V by 1 base; bases with no gene match: 4. This chain's CDR3 is CASSYFASGIYEQYF. CDR3 in DNA: TGTGCCAGCAGTTACTTTGCTAGCGGGATCTACGAGCAGTACTTC.

This chain uses TRBV5-1 with TRBJ2-2; 7 nucleotides align to TRBD1. The CDR3 extends over 17 amino acids. Germline V gene lookup returns CDR1 SGHRS and CDR2 YFSETQ. V was pared by 4 bases and J by 3 bases, with 12 bases of the junction left unmatched. The CDR3 loop is CASSQPPGQLYTGELFF. Written as DNA, the CDR3 is TGCGCCAGCAGCCAACCACCGGGACAGCTTTACACCGGGGAGCTGTTTTTT.

V usage is TRBV9 and J usage is TRBJ2-1; the D is unclear. This CDR3 has 13 residues. Trimming took off 4 bases at V and 5 bases at J, with 10 bases between the two ends. Germline V CDR1 and CDR2: SGDLS, YYNGEE. The CDR3 region is CASSPRNHNEQFF. CDR3 coding DNA: TGTGCCAGCAGCCCGCGGAATCACAATGAGCAGTTCTTC. The full variable domain, completed using reference TRBV9 and TRBJ2-1, is DSGVTQTPKHLITATGQRVTLRCSPRSGDLSVYWYQQSLDQGLQFLIQYYNGEERAKGNILERFSAQQFPDLHSELNLSSLELGDSALYFCASSPRNHNEQFFGPGTRLTVL.

The rearrangement joins TRBV5-1 to TRBJ1-6; D possibly corresponds to TRBD1 (6 bases). Trimming took 4 bases from V and 7 from J, leaving 12 bases between them. The germline V gene encodes CDR1 SGHRS and CDR2 YFSETQ. The CDR3 sequence is 14 residues long. As DNA, the CDR3 is TGCGCCAGCAGCCTCAGACAGGAGAATTCACCCCTCCACTTT. Residues: CASSLRQENSPLHF.

The gene calls are TRBV2 and TRBJ1-6; D unclear. The CDR3 loop spans 13 amino acids. The germline V gene encodes CDR1 SNHLY and CDR2 FYNNEI. Trimming stripped 6 bases from V and 13 bases from J, with 16 bases between. CDR3 coding DNA: TGTGCCAGCAGAGATAGTAGAAGTAGTCCCCTCCACTTT. Its translation is CASRDSRSSPLHF.

V gene TRBV29-1 combines with J gene TRBJ2-1, with D maybe TRBD2 (6 bases). Germline assignment: CDR1 SQVTM and CDR2 ANQGSEA. V was shortened by 5 bases and J by 1 base, with 9 bases between the two germline ends. The CDR3 has 13 residues. Written as DNA, the CDR3 is TGCAGCGTTCAGACTAGTTCCTACAATGAGCAGTTCTTC. Residues: CSVQTSSYNEQFF.

The chain couples TRBV7-7 to TRBJ1-1; D may be TRBD1 (5 bases). The CDR3 is 15 amino acids. Germline V CDR1 and CDR2: SSHAT, FNYEAQ (reference sequence). The CDR3 spells CASGVREEVGTEAFF. The CDR3 nucleotides read TGTGCTAGCGGAGTCAGGGAAGAGGTCGGCACTGAAGCTTTCTTT.

The V gene is TRBV2, the J gene TRBJ2-1; D unclear. Trimming removed 5 bases from V and 0 bases from J, with 17 bases in between. CDR3 size: 17 residues. Germline assignment: CDR1 SNHLY and CDR2 FYNNEI. CDR3 bases: TGTGCCAGCAGTAACGACCCTGGGGTGGACTCCTACAATGAGCAGTTCTTC. Translating it yields CASSNDPGVDSYNEQFF.

The chain employs TRBV4-1 and TRBJ1-5, with a tentative D call TRBD1 (5 bases). Near its end, the DNA agrees better with TRBJ2-3, so the J call may be wrong. The CDR3 runs to 16 residues. CDR1 is MGHRA, CDR2 YSYEKL, per germline. The DNA for the CDR3 is TGCGCCAGCAGCCAAGATGTAGGGGCGTGGAATCAGCCCCAGTATTTT. Translation: CASSQDVGAWNQPQYF.

In its sample, this clone was seen a few times. The J gene is TRBJ1-2, the V gene TRBV28; the D is unclear. Germline loops: CDR1 MDHEN, CDR2 SYDVKM. The V and J ends lost 5 bases and 8 bases respectively, with 15 bases between them. The CDR3 has 13 amino acids. Here the CDR3 DNA reads TGTGCCAGCAGTCCCCCCCGAGAGGGCGGCTACACCTTC. This translates into CASSPPREGGYTF.

The rearrangement joins TRBV28 to TRBJ2-7; TRBD2 might be the D (6 bases). The CDR3 sequence is 17 residues long. Trimming removed 5 bases from V and 0 bases from J, with 20 bases in between. CDR1 is MDHEN and CDR2 is SYDVKM in the germline V gene. The CDR3 DNA is TGTGCCAGCAGTCCCCAGCGGGTGTATCCGAGCTCCTACGAGCAGTACTTC. Amino acid sequence: CASSPQRVYPSSYEQYF.